The rows below give T cell receptor beta chains drawn from one sample of a study of PD-1 blockade in mismatch repair-deficient tumors. Here immunoSEQ multiplex PCR was the method, and the copy in TCRdb shows in-frame clones only, minus some. Found here are about 22,000 clones, around four fifths of them singletons; the top ten hold 17%. The material sequenced was peripheral blood, taken 2 weeks after starting pembrolizumab. The receptors here all came from an adult with mismatch repair-deficient cancer. The CDR3 runs from the conserved cysteine through the conserved F or W.

v_gene: TRBV5-5; j_gene: TRBJ2-7; CDR3aa: CASSLTDTYEQYF
v_gene: TRBV7-6; j_gene: TRBJ2-3; CDR3aa: CASSLGQGKLDTQYF
v_gene: TRBV14; j_gene: TRBJ2-1; CDR3aa: CASSPTRWNEQFF
v_gene: TRBV19; j_gene: TRBJ1-2; CDR3aa: CASSRSGTTGSYGYTF
v_gene: TRBV5-4; j_gene: TRBJ2-1; CDR3aa: CASSLGGGTNNEQFF
v_gene: TRBV7-9; j_gene: TRBJ1-1; CDR3aa: CASSLTAEAFF
v_gene: TRBV11-3; j_gene: TRBJ2-7; CDR3aa: CASSLGLAGEEQYF
v_gene: TRBV10-3; j_gene: TRBJ1-5; CDR3aa: CAISGTIGQPQHF
v_gene: TRBV7-9; j_gene: TRBJ2-7; CDR3aa: CASSLGTYEQYF
v_gene: TRBV5-1; j_gene: TRBJ2-5; CDR3aa: CASSPVGGETQYF
v_gene: TRBV7-9; j_gene: TRBJ1-2; CDR3aa: CASSSPGQGASNYGYTF
v_gene: TRBV19; j_gene: TRBJ2-1; CDR3aa: CASSIGSNEQFF
v_gene: TRBV30; j_gene: TRBJ1-4; CDR3aa: CAWSSGTGISTNEKLFF
v_gene: TRBV2; j_gene: TRBJ1-5; CDR3aa: CASSAGDYSNQPQHF
v_gene: TRBV5-1; j_gene: TRBJ2-2; CDR3aa: CASSLVWRDQNTGELFF
v_gene: TRBV7-2; j_gene: TRBJ1-1; CDR3aa: CASSLVGGRAGGKNTEAFF
v_gene: TRBV4-2; j_gene: TRBJ2-7; CDR3aa: CASSQDPSGTPSYEQYF
v_gene: TRBV7-6; j_gene: TRBJ2-4; CDR3aa: CASSLAPPRTGRFRDIQYF
v_gene: TRBV27; j_gene: TRBJ2-5; CDR3aa: CASSLAGGPGKTQYF
v_gene: TRBV5-8; j_gene: TRBJ2-1; CDR3aa: CASRTPNYNEQFF
v_gene: TRBV5-6; j_gene: TRBJ2-7; CDR3aa: CASSPRPSGIHEQYF
v_gene: TRBV7-7; j_gene: TRBJ2-5; CDR3aa: CASSPHGVPKRKQYF
v_gene: TRBV27; j_gene: TRBJ2-2; CDR3aa: CASSGRGRAGTGELFF
v_gene: TRBV7-9; j_gene: TRBJ2-4; CDR3aa: CASSRNELAKNIQYF
v_gene: TRBV6-1; j_gene: TRBJ2-1; CDR3aa: CAREYSASEQFF
v_gene: TRBV4-1; j_gene: TRBJ2-1; CDR3aa: CASSQAFGRGQNEQFF
v_gene: TRBV5-6; j_gene: TRBJ2-7; CDR3aa: CASSLGTETYEQYF
v_gene: TRBV19; j_gene: TRBJ2-2; CDR3aa: CASNGLDTGELFF
v_gene: TRBV4-1; j_gene: TRBJ2-7; CDR3aa: CASSLTLGVAGVSLSYEQYF
v_gene: TRBV10-3; j_gene: TRBJ2-1; CDR3aa: CAISGTSGYNEQFF
v_gene: TRBV7-2; j_gene: TRBJ2-5; CDR3aa: CASRVLSGKETQYF
v_gene: TRBV19; j_gene: TRBJ2-6; CDR3aa: CASSRQGAGSGANVLTF
v_gene: TRBV11-2; j_gene: TRBJ2-3; CDR3aa: CASSSTGTSDRRDTQYF
v_gene: TRBV7-9; j_gene: TRBJ2-1; CDR3aa: CASSSGQGRYNEQFF
v_gene: TRBV30; j_gene: TRBJ1-2; CDR3aa: CAWSGSKGYTF
v_gene: TRBV5-4; j_gene: TRBJ2-3; CDR3aa: CASSLRGTDTQYF
v_gene: TRBV5-6; j_gene: TRBJ2-7; CDR3aa: CASSLVGWGRSSYEQYF
v_gene: TRBV5-1; j_gene: TRBJ2-2; CDR3aa: CASNNPREDGRTGELFF
v_gene: TRBV6-4; j_gene: TRBJ2-1; CDR3aa: CASSGGNNEQFF
v_gene: TRBV11-3; j_gene: TRBJ2-3; CDR3aa: CASSLDSPKSMREGTDTQYF
v_gene: TRBV27; j_gene: TRBJ2-5; CDR3aa: CASSLRTRQETQYF
v_gene: TRBV21-1; j_gene: TRBJ2-7; CDR3aa: CASSNLTGGVYEQYF
v_gene: TRBV19; j_gene: TRBJ2-2; CDR3aa: CASSMGLVSSGELFF